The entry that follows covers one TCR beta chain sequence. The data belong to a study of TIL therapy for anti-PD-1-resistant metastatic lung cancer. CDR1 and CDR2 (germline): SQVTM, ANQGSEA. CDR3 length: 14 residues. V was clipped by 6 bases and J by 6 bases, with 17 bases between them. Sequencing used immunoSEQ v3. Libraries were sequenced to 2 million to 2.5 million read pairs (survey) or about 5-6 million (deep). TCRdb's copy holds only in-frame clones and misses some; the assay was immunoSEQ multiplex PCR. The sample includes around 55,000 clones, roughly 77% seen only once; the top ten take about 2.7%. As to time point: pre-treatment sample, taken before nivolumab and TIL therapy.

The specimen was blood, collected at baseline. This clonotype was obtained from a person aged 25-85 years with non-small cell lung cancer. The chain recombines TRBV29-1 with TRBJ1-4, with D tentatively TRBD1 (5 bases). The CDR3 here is CSVGQGLTYEKLFF. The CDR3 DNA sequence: TGCAGCGTCGGGCAGGGCCTCACTTATGAAAAACTGTTTTTT.